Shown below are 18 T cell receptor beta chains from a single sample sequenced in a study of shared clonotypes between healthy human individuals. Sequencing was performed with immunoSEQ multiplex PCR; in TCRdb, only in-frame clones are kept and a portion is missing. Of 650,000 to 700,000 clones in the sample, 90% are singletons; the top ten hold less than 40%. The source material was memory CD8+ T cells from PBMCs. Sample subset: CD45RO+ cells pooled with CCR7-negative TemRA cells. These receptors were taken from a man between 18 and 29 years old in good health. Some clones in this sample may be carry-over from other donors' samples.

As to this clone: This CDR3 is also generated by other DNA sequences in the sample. CDR3 nucleotides: TGTGCCAGCAGTGAACGGACACCCTACGAGCAGTACTTC. Translation: CASSERTPYEQYF. The genes are TRBV6-1 and TRBJ2-7, with D possibly TRBD1 on 5 matching bases. Looked up from germline, CDR1 is MNHNS and CDR2 is SASEGT. The CDR3 runs 13 residues. V was trimmed by 2 bases and J by 2 bases, leaving 7 bases between them.

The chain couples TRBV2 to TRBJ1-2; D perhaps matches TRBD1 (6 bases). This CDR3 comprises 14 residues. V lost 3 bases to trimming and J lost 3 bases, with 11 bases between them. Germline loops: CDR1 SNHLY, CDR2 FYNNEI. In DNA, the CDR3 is TGTGCCAGCAGTGAGTTACAGGGTTACTATGGCTACACCTTC. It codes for CASSELQGYYGYTF. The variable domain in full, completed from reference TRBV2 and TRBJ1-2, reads EPEVTQTPSHQVTQMGQEVILRCVPISNHLYFYWYRQILGQKVEFLVSFYNNEISEKSEIFDDQFSVERPDGSNFTLKIRSTKLEDSAMYFCASSELQGYYGYTFGSGTRLTVV.

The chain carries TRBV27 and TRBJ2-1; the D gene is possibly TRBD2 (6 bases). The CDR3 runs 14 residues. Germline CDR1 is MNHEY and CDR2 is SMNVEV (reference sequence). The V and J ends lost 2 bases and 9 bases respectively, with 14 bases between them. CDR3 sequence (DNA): TGTGCCAGCAGTTTAGTACTAGCTTCATCTGAGCAGTTCTTC. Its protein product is CASSLVLASSEQFF.

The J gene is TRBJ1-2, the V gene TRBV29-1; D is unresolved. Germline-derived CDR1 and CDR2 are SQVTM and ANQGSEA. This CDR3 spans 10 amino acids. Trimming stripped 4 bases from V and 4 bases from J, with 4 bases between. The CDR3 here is CSVGGYGYTF. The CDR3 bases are TGCAGCGTTGGGGGCTATGGCTACACCTTC.

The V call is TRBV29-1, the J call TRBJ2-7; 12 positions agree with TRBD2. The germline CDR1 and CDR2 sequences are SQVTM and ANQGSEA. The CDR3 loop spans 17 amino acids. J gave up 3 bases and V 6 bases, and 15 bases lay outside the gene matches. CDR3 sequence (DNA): TGCAGCGTAAATGCACCTTCTCGGACTAGCGGGAACTACGAGCAGTACTTC. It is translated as CSVNAPSRTSGNYEQYF.

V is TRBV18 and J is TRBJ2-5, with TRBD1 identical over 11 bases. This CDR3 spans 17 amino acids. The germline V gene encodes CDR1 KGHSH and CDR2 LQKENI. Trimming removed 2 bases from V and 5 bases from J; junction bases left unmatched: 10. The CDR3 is CASSPEDRGRSWETQYF. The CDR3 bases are TGTGCCAGCTCACCAGAGGACAGGGGGCGTTCGTGGGAGACCCAGTACTTC.

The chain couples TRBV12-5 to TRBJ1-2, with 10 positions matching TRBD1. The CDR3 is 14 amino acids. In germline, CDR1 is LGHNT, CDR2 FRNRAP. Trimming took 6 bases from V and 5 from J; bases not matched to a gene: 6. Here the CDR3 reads CASGLQDRGYGYTF. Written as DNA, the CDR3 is TGTGCTAGTGGACTCCAGGACAGGGGGTATGGCTACACCTTC.

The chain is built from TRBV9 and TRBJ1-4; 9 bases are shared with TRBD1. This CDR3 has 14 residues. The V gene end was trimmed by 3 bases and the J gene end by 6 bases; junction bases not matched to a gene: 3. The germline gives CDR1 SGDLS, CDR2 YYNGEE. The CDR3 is CASSGRTGDEKLFF. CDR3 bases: TGTGCCAGCAGCGGACGGACAGGGGATGAAAAACTGTTTTTT.

The CDR3, as DNA: TGTGCCAGCACCGTACTAGCGGGAGTATCCTACGAGCAGTACTTC. This encodes CASTVLAGVSYEQYF. The chain carries TRBV7-2 and TRBJ2-7; 11 bases align to TRBD2. The CDR3 is 15 amino acids. Trimming took 7 bases from V and 1 from J; bases not matched to a gene: 6. Germline lookup yields CDR1 SGHTA and CDR2 FQGNSA. The full variable domain, rest sourced from reference TRBV7-2 and TRBJ2-7, is GAGVSQSPSNKVTEKGKDVELRCDPISGHTALYWYRQSLGQGLEFLIYFQGNSAPDKSGLPSDRFSAERTGGSVSTLTIQRTQQEDSAVYLCASTVLAGVSYEQYFGPGTRLTVT.

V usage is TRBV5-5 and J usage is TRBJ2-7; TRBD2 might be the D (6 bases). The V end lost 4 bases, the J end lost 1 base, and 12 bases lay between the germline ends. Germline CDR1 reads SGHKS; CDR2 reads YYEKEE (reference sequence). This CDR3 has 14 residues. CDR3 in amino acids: CASSPAGKSYEQYF. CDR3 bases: TGTGCCAGCAGCCCGGCGGGGAAGTCCTACGAGCAGTACTTC.

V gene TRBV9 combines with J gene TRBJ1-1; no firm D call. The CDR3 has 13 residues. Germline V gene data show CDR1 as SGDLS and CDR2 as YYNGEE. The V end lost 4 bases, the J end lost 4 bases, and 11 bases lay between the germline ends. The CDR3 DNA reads TGTGCCAGCAGCTCTTACTTAGCCACTGAAGCTTTCTTT. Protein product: CASSSYLATEAFF.

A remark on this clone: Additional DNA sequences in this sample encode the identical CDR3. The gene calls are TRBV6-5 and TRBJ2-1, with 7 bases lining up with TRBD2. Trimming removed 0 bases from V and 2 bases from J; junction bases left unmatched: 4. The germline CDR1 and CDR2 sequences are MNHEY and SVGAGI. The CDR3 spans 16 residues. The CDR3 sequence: CASSYSSGETYNEQFF. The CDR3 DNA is TGTGCCAGCAGTTACTCGAGCGGGGAGACCTACAATGAGCAGTTCTTC.

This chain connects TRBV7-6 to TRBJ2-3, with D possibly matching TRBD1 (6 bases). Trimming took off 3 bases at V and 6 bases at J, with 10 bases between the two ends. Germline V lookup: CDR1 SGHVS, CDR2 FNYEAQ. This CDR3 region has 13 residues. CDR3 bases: TGTGCCAGCAGCTTTGGGACATTGGATACGCAGTATTTT. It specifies CASSFGTLDTQYF.

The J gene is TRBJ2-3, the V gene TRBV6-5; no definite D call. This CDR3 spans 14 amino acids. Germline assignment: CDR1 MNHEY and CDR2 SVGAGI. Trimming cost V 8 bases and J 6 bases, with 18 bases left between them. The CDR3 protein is CASSLALKWDTQYF. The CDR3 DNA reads TGTGCCAGCTCCCTCGCGTTAAAATGGGATACGCAGTATTTT.

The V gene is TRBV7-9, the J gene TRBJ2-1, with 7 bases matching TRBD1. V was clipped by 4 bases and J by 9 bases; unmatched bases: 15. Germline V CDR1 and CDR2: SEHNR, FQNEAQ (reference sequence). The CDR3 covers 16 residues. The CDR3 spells CASSSGTDIRLGEQFF. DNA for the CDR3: TGTGCCAGCAGCTCCGGGACAGATATTCGCCTCGGTGAGCAGTTCTTC.

Here the CDR3 DNA reads TGCGCCAGCAGCTTAGGACCGTCTGATGAGCAGTTCTTC. It is translated as CASSLGPSDEQFF. The gene calls are TRBV5-1 and TRBJ2-1, with D unresolved. The CDR3 is made up of 13 amino acids. V lost 2 bases and J 8 bases, leaving 11 bases between the germline ends. Germline V CDR1 and CDR2: SGHRS, YFSETQ.

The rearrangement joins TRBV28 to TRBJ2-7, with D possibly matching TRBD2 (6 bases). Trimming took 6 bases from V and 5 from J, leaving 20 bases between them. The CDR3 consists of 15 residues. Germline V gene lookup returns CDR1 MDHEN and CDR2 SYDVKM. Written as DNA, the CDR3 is TGTGCCAGCAGAGTATGGCAGGAGGGCCGGGACGAGCAGTACTTC. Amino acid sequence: CASRVWQEGRDEQYF.

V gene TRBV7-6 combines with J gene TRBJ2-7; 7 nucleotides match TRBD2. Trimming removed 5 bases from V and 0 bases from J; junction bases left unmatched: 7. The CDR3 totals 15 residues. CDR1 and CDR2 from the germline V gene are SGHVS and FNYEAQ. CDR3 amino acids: CASSPWGGNSYEQYF. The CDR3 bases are TGTGCCAGCAGCCCTTGGGGGGGGAACTCCTACGAGCAGTACTTC.